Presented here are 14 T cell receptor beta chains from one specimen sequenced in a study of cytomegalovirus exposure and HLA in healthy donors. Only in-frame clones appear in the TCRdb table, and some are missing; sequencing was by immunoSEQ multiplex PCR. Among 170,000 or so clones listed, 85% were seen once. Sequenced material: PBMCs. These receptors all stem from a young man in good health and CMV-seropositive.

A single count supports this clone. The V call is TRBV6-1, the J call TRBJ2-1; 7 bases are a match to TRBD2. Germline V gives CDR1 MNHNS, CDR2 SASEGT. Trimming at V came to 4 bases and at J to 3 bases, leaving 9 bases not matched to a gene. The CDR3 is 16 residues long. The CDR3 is CASSVAGGGYYNEQFF. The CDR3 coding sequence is TGTGCCAGCAGTGTTGCGGGCGGGGGTTACTACAATGAGCAGTTCTTC.

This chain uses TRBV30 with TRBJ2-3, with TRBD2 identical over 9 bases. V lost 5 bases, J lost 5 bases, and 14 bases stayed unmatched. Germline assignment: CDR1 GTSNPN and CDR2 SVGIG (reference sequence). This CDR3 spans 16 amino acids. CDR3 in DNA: TGTGCCTGGGCCCCCTGGGGGCGGGGGGGTCGAGATACGCAGTATTTT. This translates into CAWAPWGRGGRDTQYF.

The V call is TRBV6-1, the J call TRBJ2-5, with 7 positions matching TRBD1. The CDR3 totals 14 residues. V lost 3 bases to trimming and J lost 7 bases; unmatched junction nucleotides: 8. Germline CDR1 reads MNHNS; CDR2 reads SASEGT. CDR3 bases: TGTGCCAGCAGTGATTACAGGGGTTCAGGGACCCAGTACTTC. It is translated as CASSDYRGSGTQYF.

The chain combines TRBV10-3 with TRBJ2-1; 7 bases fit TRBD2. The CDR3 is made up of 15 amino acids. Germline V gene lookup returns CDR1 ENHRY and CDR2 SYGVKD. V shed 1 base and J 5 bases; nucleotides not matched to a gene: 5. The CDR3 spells CAISEWEGRHNEQFF. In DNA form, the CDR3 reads TGTGCCATCAGTGAGTGGGAGGGCCGTCACAATGAGCAGTTCTTC.

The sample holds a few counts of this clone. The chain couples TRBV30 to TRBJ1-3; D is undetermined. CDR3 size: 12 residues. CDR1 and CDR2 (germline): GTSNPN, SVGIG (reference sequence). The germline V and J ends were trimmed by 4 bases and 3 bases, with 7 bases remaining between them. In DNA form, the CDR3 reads TGTGCCTGGATGCGGGATGGAAACACCATATATTTT. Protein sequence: CAWMRDGNTIYF.

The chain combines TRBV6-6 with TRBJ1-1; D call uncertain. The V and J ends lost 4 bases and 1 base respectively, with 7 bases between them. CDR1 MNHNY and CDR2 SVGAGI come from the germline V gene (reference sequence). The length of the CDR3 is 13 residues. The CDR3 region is CASSFTPNTEAFF. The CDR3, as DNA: TGTGCCAGCAGTTTTACACCGAACACTGAAGCTTTCTTT.

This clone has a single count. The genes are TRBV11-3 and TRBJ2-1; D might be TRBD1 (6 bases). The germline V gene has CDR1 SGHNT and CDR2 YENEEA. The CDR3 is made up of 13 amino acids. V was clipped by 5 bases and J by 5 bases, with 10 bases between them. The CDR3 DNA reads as TGTGCCAGCAGCGAGAGGGGGAACAATGAGCAGTTCTTC. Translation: CASSERGNNEQFF.

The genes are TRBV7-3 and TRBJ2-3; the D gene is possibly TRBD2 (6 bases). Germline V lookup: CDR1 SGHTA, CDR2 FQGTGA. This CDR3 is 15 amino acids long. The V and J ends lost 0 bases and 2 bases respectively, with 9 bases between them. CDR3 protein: CASSLTSGLTDTQYF. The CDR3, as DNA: TGTGCCAGCAGCTTAACTAGCGGCCTCACAGATACGCAGTATTTT.

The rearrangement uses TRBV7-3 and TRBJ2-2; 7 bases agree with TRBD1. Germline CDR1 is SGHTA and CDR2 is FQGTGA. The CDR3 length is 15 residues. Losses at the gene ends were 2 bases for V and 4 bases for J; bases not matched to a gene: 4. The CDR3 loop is CASSLGTVSTGELFF. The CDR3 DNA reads TGTGCCAGCAGCTTAGGGACAGTCTCCACCGGGGAGCTGTTTTTT. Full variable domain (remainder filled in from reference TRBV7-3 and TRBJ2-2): GAGVSQTPSNKVTEKGKYVELRCDPISGHTALYWYRQSLGQGPEFLIYFQGTGAADDSGLPNDRFFAVRPEGSVSTLKIQRTERGDSAVYLCASSLGTVSTGELFFGEGSRLTVL.

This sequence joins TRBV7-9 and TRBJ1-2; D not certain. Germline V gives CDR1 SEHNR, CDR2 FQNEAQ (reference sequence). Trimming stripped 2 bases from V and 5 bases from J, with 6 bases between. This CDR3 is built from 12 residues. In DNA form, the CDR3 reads TGTGCCAGCAGCTTATTGGAGTATGGCTACACCTTC. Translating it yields CASSLLEYGYTF.

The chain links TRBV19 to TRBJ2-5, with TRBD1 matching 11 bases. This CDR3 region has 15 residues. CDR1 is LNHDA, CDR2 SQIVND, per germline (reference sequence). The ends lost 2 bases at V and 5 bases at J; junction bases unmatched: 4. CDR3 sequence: CASSIRTGGAETQYF. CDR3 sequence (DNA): TGTGCCAGTAGTATAAGGACAGGGGGCGCCGAGACCCAGTACTTC.

The CDR3 DNA follows: TGTGCCAGCAGTGTTTATCAGGGTTTCACAGATACGCAGTATTTT. Amino acid sequence: CASSVYQGFTDTQYF. V and J are TRBV2 and TRBJ2-3, with a possible D match to TRBD1 (5 bases). The CDR3 has 15 residues. Germline V gene data show CDR1 as SNHLY and CDR2 as FYNNEI. V was clipped by 4 bases and J by 2 bases, with 13 bases between them.

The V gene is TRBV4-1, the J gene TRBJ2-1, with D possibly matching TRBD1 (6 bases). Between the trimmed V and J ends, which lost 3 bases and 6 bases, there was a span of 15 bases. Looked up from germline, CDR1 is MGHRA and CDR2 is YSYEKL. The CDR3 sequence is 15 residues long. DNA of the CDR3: TGCGCCAGCAGCCAGGAAGAGCGAGGGGGCAATGAGCAGTTCTTC. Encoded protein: CASSQEERGGNEQFF.

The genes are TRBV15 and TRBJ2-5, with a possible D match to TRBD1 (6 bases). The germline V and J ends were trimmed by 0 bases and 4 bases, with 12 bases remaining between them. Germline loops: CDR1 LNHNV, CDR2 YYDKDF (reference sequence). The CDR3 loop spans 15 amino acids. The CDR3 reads CATSRDRGMGETQYF. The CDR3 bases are TGTGCCACCAGCAGAGACAGGGGAATGGGAGAGACCCAGTACTTC.